The 12 T cell receptor beta chains in this list originate from one sample, sequenced in a study of cytotoxic CD8 clonotypes in ibrutinib-treated CLL. Assay used: immunoSEQ multiplex PCR; TCRdb lists only in-frame clones, some missing. The sample consists of 140,000 or so clones, about four fifths of them appearing once. The sample consisted of PBMCs, taken after 12 months of ibrutinib treatment. These receptors were taken from a human donor with chronic lymphocytic leukemia.

This clone was counted only a few times. The chain uses TRBV7-2 and TRBJ2-1; D unclear. V was pared by 3 bases and J by 8 bases, with 5 bases between. From germline, CDR1 is SGHTA and CDR2 FQGNSA. The CDR3 length is 11 residues. CDR3 DNA: TGTGCCAGCAGCTTGTCCGATGAGCAGTTCTTC. Protein: CASSLSDEQFF.

This clone has just one count. The chain employs TRBV11-1 and TRBJ2-7, with TRBD1 matching over 7 bases. Germline V gene data show CDR1 as SGHAT and CDR2 as FQDESV (reference sequence). V shed 1 base, J shed 5 bases, and the junction held 8 bases outside the gene matches. This CDR3 region has 15 residues. The CDR3 DNA follows: TGTGCCAGCAGCTTAGGAGACAGGGCATTCAACGAGCAGTACTTC. It specifies CASSLGDRAFNEQYF.

V usage is TRBV29-1 and J usage is TRBJ2-1; a weak D match, TRBD2 (6 bases). The CDR3 covers 16 residues. Trimming took 6 bases from V and 1 from J, leaving 19 bases between them. Germline CDR1 reads SQVTM; CDR2 reads ANQGSEA. The CDR3 loop reads CSVEGSPDLSYNEQFF. The CDR3 bases are TGCAGCGTGGAGGGTAGCCCGGACTTATCCTACAATGAGCAGTTCTTC.

This chain uses TRBV29-1 with TRBJ2-5, with a tentative D call TRBD1 (7 bases). Germline CDR1 is SQVTM and CDR2 is ANQGSEA. The V and J ends lost 6 bases and 2 bases respectively, with 16 bases between them. This CDR3 region has 14 residues. CDR3 protein: CSVEEGAAQETQYF. The CDR3 nucleotides are TGCAGCGTAGAGGAGGGGGCAGCTCAAGAGACCCAGTACTTC.

The chain is built from TRBV9 and TRBJ1-4, with no clear D. The CDR3 sequence is 17 residues long. Germline CDR1 is SGDLS and CDR2 is YYNGEE. The ends were cut back, 4 bases at V and 0 bases at J, with 16 bases in the middle. CDR3 DNA sequence: TGTGCCAGCAGCCCTTCCCATAACCTTGCAACTAATGAAAAACTGTTTTTT. Its protein is CASSPSHNLATNEKLFF.

The chain employs TRBV19 and TRBJ1-1; D not certain. V lost 4 bases, J lost 1 base, and 4 bases lay in between. The germline V gene has CDR1 LNHDA and CDR2 SQIVND (reference sequence). CDR3 length: 12 residues. Written as DNA, the CDR3 is TGTGCCAGTAGTAAAACGAACACTGAAGCTTTCTTT. Residues: CASSKTNTEAFF. The full variable domain, completed using reference TRBV19 and TRBJ1-1, is DGGITQSPKYLFRKEGQNVTLSCEQNLNHDAMYWYRQDPGQGLRLIYYSQIVNDFQKGDIAEGYSVSREKKESFPLTVTSAQKNPTAFYLCASSKTNTEAFFGQGTRLTVV.

This clone occurred once. This chain links TRBV27 with TRBJ2-3, with a possible D match to TRBD2 (6 bases). Deletions cut 5 bases from V and 0 bases from J, with 21 bases between. CDR3 length equals 18 residues. In germline, CDR1 is MNHEY, CDR2 SMNVEV (reference sequence). The CDR3 region is CASSEVLGSLPSTDTQYF. The CDR3 DNA follows: TGTGCCAGCAGTGAAGTACTCGGGAGCCTACCTAGCACAGATACGCAGTATTTT.

The chain employs TRBV6-5 and TRBJ1-5; possible D gene TRBD1, 6 bases. Trimming stripped 6 bases from V and 5 bases from J, with 17 bases between. The CDR3 sequence is 15 residues long. The germline CDR1 and CDR2 sequences are MNHEY and SVGAGI. The CDR3 DNA follows: TGTGCCAGCAGCTCCCTGGACAGCATTCATCAGCCCCAGCATTTT. Protein sequence: CASSSLDSIHQPQHF.

The rearrangement links TRBV5-1 to TRBJ2-3, with D perhaps TRBD2 (6 bases). Germline CDR1 is SGHRS and CDR2 is YFSETQ. Trimming took 0 bases from V and 5 from J, leaving 19 bases between them. CDR3 length equals 17 residues. CDR3 sequence reads: CASSLGLGAGLGDTQYF. The CDR3 DNA is TGCGCCAGCAGCTTGGGATTGGGTGCGGGATTGGGAGATACGCAGTATTTT. The full variable domain, its missing parts supplied by reference TRBV5-1 and TRBJ2-3, is KAGVTQTPRYLIKTRGQQVTLSCSPISGHRSVSWYQQTPGQGLQFLFEYFSETQRNKGNFPGRFSGRQFSNSRSEMNVSTLELGDSALYLCASSLGLGAGLGDTQYFGPGTRLTVL.

This clone was detected a few times. CDR3: CATAGLAVGETQYF. CDR3 nucleotide sequence: TGTGCCACCGCGGGACTAGCGGTAGGGGAGACCCAGTACTTC. This chain uses TRBV19 with TRBJ2-5, with 11 positions matching TRBD2. CDR3 length: 14 amino acids. Germline V gives CDR1 LNHDA, CDR2 SQIVND (reference sequence). The trim removed 10 bases at V and 5 bases at J, leaving 9 bases unmatched. The whole variable domain, filled in from reference TRBV19 and TRBJ2-5, reads DGGITQSPKYLFRKEGQNVTLSCEQNLNHDAMYWYRQDPGQGLRLIYYSQIVNDFQKGDIAEGYSVSREKKESFPLTVTSAQKNPTAFYLCATAGLAVGETQYFGPGTRLLVL.

The chain uses TRBV28 and TRBJ1-4; perhaps TRBD1 as D (5 bases). The CDR3 contains 18 residues. V was trimmed by 3 bases and J by 8 bases, leaving 25 bases between them. Looked up from germline, CDR1 is MDHEN and CDR2 is SYDVKM. This CDR3 is CASSFWGRVVRGEEKLFF. Here the CDR3 DNA reads TGTGCCAGCAGTTTTTGGGGACGGGTTGTGCGGGGAGAGGAAAAACTGTTTTTT.

This clone was detected a few times. The chain links TRBV5-8 to TRBJ2-7; 9 bases align to TRBD1. V dropped 1 base and J dropped 4; count of bases not matched to a gene: 9. The CDR3 covers 16 residues. Per germline, CDR1 SGHTS and CDR2 YDEGEE. CDR3 residues: CASSLRDGTGWYEQYF. CDR3 sequence (DNA): TGTGCCAGCAGCTTGCGAGACGGGACAGGGTGGTACGAGCAGTACTTC.